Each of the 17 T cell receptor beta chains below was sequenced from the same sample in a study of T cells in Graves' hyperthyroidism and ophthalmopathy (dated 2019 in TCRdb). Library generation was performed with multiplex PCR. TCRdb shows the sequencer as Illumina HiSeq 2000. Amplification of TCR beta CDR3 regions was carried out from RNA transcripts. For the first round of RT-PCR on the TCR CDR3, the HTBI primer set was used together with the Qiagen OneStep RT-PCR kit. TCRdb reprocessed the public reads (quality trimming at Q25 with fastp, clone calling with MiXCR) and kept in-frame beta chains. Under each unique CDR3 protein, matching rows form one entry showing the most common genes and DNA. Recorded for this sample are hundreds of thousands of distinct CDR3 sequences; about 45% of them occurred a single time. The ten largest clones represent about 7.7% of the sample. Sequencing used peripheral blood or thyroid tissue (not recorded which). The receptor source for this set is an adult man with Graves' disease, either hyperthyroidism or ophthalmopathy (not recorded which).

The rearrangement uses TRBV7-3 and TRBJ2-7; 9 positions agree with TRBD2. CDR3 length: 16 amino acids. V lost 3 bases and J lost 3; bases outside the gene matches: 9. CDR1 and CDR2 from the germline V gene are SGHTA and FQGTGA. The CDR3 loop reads CASSFPMGSGGYEQYF. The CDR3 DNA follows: TGTGCCAGCAGCTTTCCCATGGGTAGCGGGGGCTACGAGCAGTACTTC.

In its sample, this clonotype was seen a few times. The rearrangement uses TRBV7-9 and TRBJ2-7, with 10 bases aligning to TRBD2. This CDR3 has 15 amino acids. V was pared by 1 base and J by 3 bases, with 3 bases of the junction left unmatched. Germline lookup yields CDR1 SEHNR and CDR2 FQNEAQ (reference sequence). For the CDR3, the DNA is TGTGCCAGCAGCTTAGATGCTAGCGGGGGCTACGAGCAGTACTTC. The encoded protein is CASSLDASGGYEQYF.

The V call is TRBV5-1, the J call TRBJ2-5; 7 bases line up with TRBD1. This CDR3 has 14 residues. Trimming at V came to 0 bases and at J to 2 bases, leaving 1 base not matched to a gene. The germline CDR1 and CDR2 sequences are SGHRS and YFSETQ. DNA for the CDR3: TGCGCCAGCAGCTTGGGGGACAGACAAGAGACCCAGTACTTC. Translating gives CASSLGDRQETQYF.

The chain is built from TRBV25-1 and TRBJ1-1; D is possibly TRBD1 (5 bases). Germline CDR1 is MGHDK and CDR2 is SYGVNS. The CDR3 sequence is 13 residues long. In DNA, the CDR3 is TGTGCTAGAGATTGGGGCAGGAACACTGAAGCTTTCTTT. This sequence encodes CARDWGRNTEAFF.

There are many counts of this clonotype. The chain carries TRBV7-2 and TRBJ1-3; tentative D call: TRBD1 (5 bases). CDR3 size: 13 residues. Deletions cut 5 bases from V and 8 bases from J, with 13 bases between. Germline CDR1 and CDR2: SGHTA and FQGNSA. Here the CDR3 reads CASSRGIRDTIYF. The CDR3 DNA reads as TGTGCCAGCAGCAGGGGTATTAGGGACACCATATATTTT.

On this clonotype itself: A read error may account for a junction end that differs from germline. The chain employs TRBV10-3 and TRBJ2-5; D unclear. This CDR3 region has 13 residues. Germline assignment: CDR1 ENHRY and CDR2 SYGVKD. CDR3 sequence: CASSYSQQETQYF. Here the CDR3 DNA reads TGTGCCAGCAGTTACTCCCAGCAAGAGACCCAGTACTTC.

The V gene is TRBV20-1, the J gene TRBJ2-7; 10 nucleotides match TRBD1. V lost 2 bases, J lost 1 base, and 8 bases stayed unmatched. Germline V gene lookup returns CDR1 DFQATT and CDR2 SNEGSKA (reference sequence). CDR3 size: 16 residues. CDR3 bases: TGCAGTGCTAGACCGGGACAGGGGATTGATTCCTACGAGCAGTACTTC. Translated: CSARPGQGIDSYEQYF.

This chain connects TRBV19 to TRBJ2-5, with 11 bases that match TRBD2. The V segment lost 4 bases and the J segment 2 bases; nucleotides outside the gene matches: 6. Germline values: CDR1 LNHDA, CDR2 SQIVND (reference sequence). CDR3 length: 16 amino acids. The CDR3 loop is CASSTLRTSGQETQYF. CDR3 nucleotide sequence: TGTGCCAGTAGTACCTTACGGACTAGCGGGCAAGAGACCCAGTACTTC. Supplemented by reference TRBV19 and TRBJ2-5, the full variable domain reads DGGITQSPKYLFRKEGQNVTLSCEQNLNHDAMYWYRQDPGQGLRLIYYSQIVNDFQKGDIAEGYSVSREKKESFPLTVTSAQKNPTAFYLCASSTLRTSGQETQYFGPGTRLLVL.

CDR3 residues: CSARGGLDRQETQYF. The DNA of the CDR3 is TGCAGTGCTAGAGGGGGCCTTGACCGCCAAGAGACCCAGTACTTC. V gene TRBV20-1 combines with J gene TRBJ2-5; D is possibly TRBD1 (5 bases). Germline V gives CDR1 DFQATT, CDR2 SNEGSKA (reference sequence). The length of the CDR3 is 15 residues. Deletions cut 1 base from V and 1 base from J, with 13 bases between.

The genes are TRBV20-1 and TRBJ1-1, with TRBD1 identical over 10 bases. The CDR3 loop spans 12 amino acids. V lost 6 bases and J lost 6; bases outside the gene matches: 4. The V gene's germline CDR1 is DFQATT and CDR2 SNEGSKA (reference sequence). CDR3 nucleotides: TGCAGTGCCGGACAGGGGGTGCCTGAAGCTTTCTTT. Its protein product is CSAGQGVPEAFF.

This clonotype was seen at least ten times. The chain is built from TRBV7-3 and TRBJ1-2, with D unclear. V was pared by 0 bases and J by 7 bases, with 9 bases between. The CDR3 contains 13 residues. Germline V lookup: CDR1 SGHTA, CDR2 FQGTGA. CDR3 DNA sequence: TGTGCCAGCAGCTTAACCGGGAATTCTGGCTACACCTTC. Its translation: CASSLTGNSGYTF. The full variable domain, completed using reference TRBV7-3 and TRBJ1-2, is GAGVSQTPSNKVTEKGKYVELRCDPISGHTALYWYRQSLGQGPEFLIYFQGTGAADDSGLPNDRFFAVRPEGSVSTLKIQRTERGDSAVYLCASSLTGNSGYTFGSGTRLTVV.

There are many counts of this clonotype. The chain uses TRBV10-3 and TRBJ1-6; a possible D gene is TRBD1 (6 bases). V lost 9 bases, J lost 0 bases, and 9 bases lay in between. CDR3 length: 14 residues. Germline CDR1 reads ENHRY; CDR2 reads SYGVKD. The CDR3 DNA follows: TGTGCCATTGGACAGAGCTCCTATAATTCACCCCTCCACTTT. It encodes CAIGQSSYNSPLHF.

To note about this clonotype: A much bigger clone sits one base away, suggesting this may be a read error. Here the CDR3 reads CATSDGTVITEAFF. The CDR3 DNA reads TGTGCCACCAGTGACGGGACAGTGATCACTGAAGCTTTCTTT. The chain recombines TRBV24-1 with TRBJ1-1; TRBD1 matches at 7 bases. The ends lost 4 bases at V and 4 bases at J; junction bases unmatched: 5. Germline V CDR1 and CDR2: KGHDR, SFDVKD. CDR3 size: 14 residues.

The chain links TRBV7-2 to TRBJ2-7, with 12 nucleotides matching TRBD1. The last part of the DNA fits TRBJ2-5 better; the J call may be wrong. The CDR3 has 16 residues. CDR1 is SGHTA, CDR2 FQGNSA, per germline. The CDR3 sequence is CASSPPGTGGMETQYF. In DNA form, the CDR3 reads TGTGCCAGCAGTCCGCCCGGGACAGGGGGCATGGAGACCCAGTACTTC.

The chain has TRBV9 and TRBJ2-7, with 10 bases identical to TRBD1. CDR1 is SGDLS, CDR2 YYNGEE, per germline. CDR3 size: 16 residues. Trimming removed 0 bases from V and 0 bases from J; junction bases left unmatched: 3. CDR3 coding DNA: TGTGCCAGCAGCGTAGGCCGGACAGGGGGCTCCTACGAGCAGTACTTC. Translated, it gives CASSVGRTGGSYEQYF.

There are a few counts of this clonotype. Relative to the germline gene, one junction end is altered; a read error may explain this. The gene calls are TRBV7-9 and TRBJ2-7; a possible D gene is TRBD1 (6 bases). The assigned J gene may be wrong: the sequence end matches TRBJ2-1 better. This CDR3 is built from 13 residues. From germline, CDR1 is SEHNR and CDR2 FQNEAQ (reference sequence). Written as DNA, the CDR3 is TGTGCTAGCAGCCGTAACAGGGCCGATGAGCAGTTCTTC. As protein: CASSRNRADEQFF.

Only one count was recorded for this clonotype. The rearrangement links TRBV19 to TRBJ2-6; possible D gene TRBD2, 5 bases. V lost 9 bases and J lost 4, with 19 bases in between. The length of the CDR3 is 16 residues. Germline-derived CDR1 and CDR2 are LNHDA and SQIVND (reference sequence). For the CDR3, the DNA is TGTGCCAGCAGCCATACTAGGAGTCAGGGGGCCAACGTCCTGACTTTC. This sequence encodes CASSHTRSQGANVLTF. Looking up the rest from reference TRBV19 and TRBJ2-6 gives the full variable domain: DGGITQSPKYLFRKEGQNVTLSCEQNLNHDAMYWYRQDPGQGLRLIYYSQIVNDFQKGDIAEGYSVSREKKESFPLTVTSAQKNPTAFYLCASSHTRSQGANVLTFGAGSRLTVL.